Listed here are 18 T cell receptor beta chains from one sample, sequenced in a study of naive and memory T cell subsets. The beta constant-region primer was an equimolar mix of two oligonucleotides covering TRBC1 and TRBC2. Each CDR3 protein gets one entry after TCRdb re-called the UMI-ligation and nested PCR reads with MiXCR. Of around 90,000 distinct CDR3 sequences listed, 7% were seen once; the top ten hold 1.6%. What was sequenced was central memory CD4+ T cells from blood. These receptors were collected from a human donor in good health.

The DNA for the CDR3 is TGCAGTGCTAGAGGGACAAGCAATCAGCCCCAGCATTTT. Translating gives CSARGTSNQPQHF. J is TRBJ1-5 and V is TRBV20-1; tentatively, D is TRBD1 (5 bases). The CDR3 sequence is 13 residues long. The V end lost 1 base, the J end lost 1 base, and 5 bases lay between the germline ends. Germline V lookup: CDR1 DFQATT, CDR2 SNEGSKA (reference sequence).

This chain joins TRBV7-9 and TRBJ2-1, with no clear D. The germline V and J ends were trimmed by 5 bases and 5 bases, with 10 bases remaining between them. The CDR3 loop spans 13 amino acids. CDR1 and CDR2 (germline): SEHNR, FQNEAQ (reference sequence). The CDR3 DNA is TGTGCCAGCAGCCGAGCTGGGGACAATGAGCAGTTCTTC. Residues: CASSRAGDNEQFF.

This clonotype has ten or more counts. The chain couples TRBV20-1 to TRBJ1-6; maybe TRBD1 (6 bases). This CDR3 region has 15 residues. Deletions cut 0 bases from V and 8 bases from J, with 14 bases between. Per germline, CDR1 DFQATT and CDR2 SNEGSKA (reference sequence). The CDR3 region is CSAREVAGDYSPLHF. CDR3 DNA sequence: TGCAGTGCTAGAGAAGTAGCAGGGGATTATTCACCCCTCCACTTT.

In DNA, the CDR3 is TGCAGTGCCTACCCCGCGGGACGGAGCGATCAGCCCCAGCATTTT. This encodes CSAYPAGRSDQPQHF. This rearrangement joins TRBV20-1 to TRBJ1-5; possibly TRBD1 for D (5 bases). The V gene lost 6 bases and the J gene lost 5 bases, with 20 bases spanning the gap. This CDR3 comprises 15 residues. Germline V gives CDR1 DFQATT, CDR2 SNEGSKA (reference sequence).

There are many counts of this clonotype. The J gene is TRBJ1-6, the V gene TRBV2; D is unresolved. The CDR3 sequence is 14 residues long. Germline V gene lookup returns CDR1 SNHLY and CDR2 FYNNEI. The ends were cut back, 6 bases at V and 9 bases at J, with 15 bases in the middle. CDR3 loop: CASRSGLLGSPLHF. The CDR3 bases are TGTGCCAGCAGATCAGGACTCCTGGGTTCACCCCTCCACTTT.

The CDR3 region is CASSQNSRAIGVSYEQYF. The CDR3 nucleotides read TGTGCCAGCAGCCAAAACTCCCGGGCGATCGGGGTCTCCTACGAGCAGTACTTC. The chain couples TRBV7-9 to TRBJ2-7, with D maybe TRBD2 (5 bases). The CDR3 runs to 18 residues. Looked up from germline, CDR1 is SEHNR and CDR2 is FQNEAQ (reference sequence). The V end lost 5 bases, the J end lost 0 bases, and 23 bases lay between the germline ends.

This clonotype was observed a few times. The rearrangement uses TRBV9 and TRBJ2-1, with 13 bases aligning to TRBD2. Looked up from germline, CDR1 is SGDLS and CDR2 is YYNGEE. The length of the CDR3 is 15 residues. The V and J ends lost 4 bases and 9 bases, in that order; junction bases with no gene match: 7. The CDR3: CASSPWTSGSSEQFF. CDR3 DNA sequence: TGTGCCAGCAGCCCCTGGACTAGCGGGAGTAGTGAGCAGTTCTTC.

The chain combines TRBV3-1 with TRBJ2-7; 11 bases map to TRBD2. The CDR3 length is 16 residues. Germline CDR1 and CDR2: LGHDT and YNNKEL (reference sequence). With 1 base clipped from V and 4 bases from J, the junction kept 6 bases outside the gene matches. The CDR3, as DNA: TGTGCCAGCAGCCAAGGCCTAGCGGGGGGTGCTTACGAGCAGTACTTC. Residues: CASSQGLAGGAYEQYF.

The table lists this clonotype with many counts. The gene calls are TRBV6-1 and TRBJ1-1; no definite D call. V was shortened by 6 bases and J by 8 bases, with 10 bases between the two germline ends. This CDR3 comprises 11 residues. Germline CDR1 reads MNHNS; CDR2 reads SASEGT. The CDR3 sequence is CASRRSGEAFF. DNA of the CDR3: TGTGCCAGCAGACGGTCCGGGGAAGCTTTCTTT.

CDR3 loop: CASSPGDLSTDTQYF. As DNA, the CDR3 is TGTGCCAGCAGCCCGGGGGACCTCAGCACAGATACGCAGTATTTT. The gene calls are TRBV6-2 or TRBV6-3 and TRBJ2-3, with D possibly matching TRBD2 (6 bases). Per germline, CDR1 MNHEY and CDR2 SVGEGT. The CDR3 spans 15 residues. The V gene lost 6 bases and the J gene lost 0 bases, with 13 bases spanning the gap.

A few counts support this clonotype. CDR3 in amino acids: CASSSSGRRSGNTIYF. CDR3 DNA sequence: TGTGCCAGCAGTTCCTCAGGGAGACGCTCTGGAAACACCATATATTTT. The rearrangement links TRBV6-5 to TRBJ1-3; tentatively, D is TRBD1 (5 bases). Trimming pared 4 bases from V and 0 bases from J, leaving 13 bases between. Germline V gene data show CDR1 as MNHEY and CDR2 as SVGAGI. The CDR3 length is 16 residues.

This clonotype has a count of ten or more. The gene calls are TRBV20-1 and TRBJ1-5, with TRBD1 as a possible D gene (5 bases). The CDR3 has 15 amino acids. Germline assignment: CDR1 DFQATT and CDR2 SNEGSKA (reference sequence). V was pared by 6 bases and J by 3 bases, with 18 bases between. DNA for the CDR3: TGCAGTGCCATACCGGGACTCCAAATCAATCAGCCCCAGCATTTT. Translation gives CSAIPGLQINQPQHF.

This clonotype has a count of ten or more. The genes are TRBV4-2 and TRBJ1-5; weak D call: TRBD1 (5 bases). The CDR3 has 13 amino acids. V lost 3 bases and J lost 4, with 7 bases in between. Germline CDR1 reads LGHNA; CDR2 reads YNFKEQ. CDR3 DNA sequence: TGTGCCAGCAGCCATGGGGGTAATCAGCCCCAGCATTTT. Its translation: CASSHGGNQPQHF.

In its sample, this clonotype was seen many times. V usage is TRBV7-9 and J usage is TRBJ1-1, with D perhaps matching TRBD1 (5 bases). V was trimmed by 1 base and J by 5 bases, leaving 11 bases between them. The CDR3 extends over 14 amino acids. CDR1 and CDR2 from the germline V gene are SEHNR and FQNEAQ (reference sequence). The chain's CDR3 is CASSLVGTVTEAFF. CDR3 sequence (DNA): TGTGCCAGCAGCTTAGTGGGGACGGTAACTGAAGCTTTCTTT.

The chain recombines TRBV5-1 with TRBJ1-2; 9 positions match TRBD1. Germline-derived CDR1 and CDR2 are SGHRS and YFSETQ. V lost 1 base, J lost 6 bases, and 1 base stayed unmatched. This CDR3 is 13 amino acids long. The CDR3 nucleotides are TGCGCCAGCAGCTTGCGGACAGGGGATGGCTACACCTTC. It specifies CASSLRTGDGYTF.

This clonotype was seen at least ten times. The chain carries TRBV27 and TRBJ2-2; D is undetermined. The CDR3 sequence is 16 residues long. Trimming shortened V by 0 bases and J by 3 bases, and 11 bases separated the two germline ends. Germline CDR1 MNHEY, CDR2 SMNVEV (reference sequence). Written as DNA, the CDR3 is TGTGCCAGCAGTTTATCTTTTGTCGGGTACACCGGGGAGCTGTTTTTT. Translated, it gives CASSLSFVGYTGELFF.

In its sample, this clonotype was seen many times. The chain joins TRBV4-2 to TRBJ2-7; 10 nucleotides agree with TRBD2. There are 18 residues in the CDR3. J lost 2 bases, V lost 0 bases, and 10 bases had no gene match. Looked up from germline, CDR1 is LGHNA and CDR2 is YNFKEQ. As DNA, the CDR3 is TGTGCCAGCAGCCAAGATAAGGGCACTAGCGGGGCCCCCTACGAGCAGTACTTC. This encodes CASSQDKGTSGAPYEQYF.

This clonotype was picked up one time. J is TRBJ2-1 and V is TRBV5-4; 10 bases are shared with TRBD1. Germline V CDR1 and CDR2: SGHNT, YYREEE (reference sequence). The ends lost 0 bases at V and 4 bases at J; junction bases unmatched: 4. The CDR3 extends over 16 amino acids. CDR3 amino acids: CASSLGQGAAYNEQFF. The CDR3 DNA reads TGTGCCAGCAGCTTGGGACAGGGGGCGGCTTACAATGAGCAGTTCTTC. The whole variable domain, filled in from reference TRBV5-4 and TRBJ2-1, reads ETGVTQSPTHLIKTRGQQVTLRCSSQSGHNTVSWYQQALGQGPQFIFQYYREEENGRGNFPPRFSGLQFPNYSSELNVNALELDDSALYLCASSLGQGAAYNEQFFGPGTRLTVL.